The 25 T cell receptor beta chains below come from one sample, sequenced in a study of shared clonotypes between healthy human individuals. Assay: immunoSEQ multiplex PCR; the TCRdb copy retains only in-frame clones and omits some. The sample includes 600,000 to 750,000 clones, approximately 75% of them seen just once. Sequencing was carried out using memory CD4+ T cells sorted from blood. Subset denoted: CD45RA-negative fraction. These receptors were obtained from a woman in her 30s in good health.

V is TRBV7-2 and J is TRBJ2-1, with 7 bases identical to TRBD2. V lost 3 bases, J lost 9 bases, and 2 bases stayed unmatched. The germline V gene encodes CDR1 SGHTA and CDR2 FQGNSA. There are 12 residues in the CDR3. The CDR3 reads CASSFTGGEQFF. The CDR3 DNA reads TGTGCCAGCAGCTTCACGGGGGGTGAGCAGTTCTTC.

This clone was picked up many times. The CDR3 reads CASRLQGQNNQPQHF. The CDR3 coding sequence is TGTGCCAGCAGGCTACAGGGACAGAACAATCAGCCCCAGCATTTT. The genes are TRBV28 and TRBJ1-5, with TRBD1 matching 7 bases. V lost 6 bases, J lost 3 bases, and 8 bases stayed unmatched. Germline V CDR1 and CDR2: MDHEN, SYDVKM. The CDR3 loop spans 15 amino acids.

V and J are TRBV5-1 and TRBJ1-2; D might be TRBD1 (5 bases). The germline gives CDR1 SGHRS, CDR2 YFSETQ. Trimming shortened V by 0 bases and J by 5 bases, and 23 bases separated the two germline ends. CDR3 length: 18 amino acids. CDR3 DNA sequence: TGCGCCAGCAGCTTGGGATTCGGGGCAGCCCTAAGGGAGTATGGCTACACCTTC. It specifies CASSLGFGAALREYGYTF. Looking up the rest from reference TRBV5-1 and TRBJ1-2 gives the full variable domain: KAGVTQTPRYLIKTRGQQVTLSCSPISGHRSVSWYQQTPGQGLQFLFEYFSETQRNKGNFPGRFSGRQFSNSRSEMNVSTLELGDSALYLCASSLGFGAALREYGYTFGSGTRLTVV.

The rearrangement joins TRBV10-3 to TRBJ2-7, with 11 nucleotides matching TRBD2. Per germline, CDR1 ENHRY and CDR2 SYGVKD. The CDR3 runs to 16 residues. V was clipped by 0 bases and J by 4 bases; unmatched bases: 5. The CDR3 DNA sequence: TGTGCCATCAGTGAGTCCTCGCTAGCGGGAGGTTACGAGCAGTACTTC. Its protein is CAISESSLAGGYEQYF.

The rearrangement joins TRBV28 to TRBJ1-1, with D perhaps TRBD1 (6 bases). The CDR3 has 14 residues. The V end was cut by 7 bases, the J end by 7 bases, with 19 bases between. The germline V gene encodes CDR1 MDHEN and CDR2 SYDVKM. CDR3 amino acids: CASTRGWGADEAFF. CDR3 in DNA: TGTGCCAGCACCCGGGGATGGGGGGCTGATGAAGCTTTCTTT.

This chain joins TRBV19 and TRBJ1-2; D is possibly TRBD1 (6 bases). The CDR3 consists of 14 residues. Germline V lookup: CDR1 LNHDA, CDR2 SQIVND (reference sequence). Trimming stripped 3 bases from V and 2 bases from J, with 10 bases between. The chain's CDR3 is CASSIGQGNYGYTF. The CDR3 DNA reads as TGTGCCAGTAGTATCGGGCAGGGGAACTATGGCTACACCTTC.

A word on this clone: The same CDR3 also results from other DNA sequences found in this sample. V is TRBV18 and J is TRBJ2-5; D is possibly TRBD2 (6 bases). V was shortened by 6 bases and J by 2 bases, with 10 bases between the two germline ends. The CDR3 runs 13 residues. CDR1 is KGHSH and CDR2 is LQKENI in the germline V gene. The CDR3 loop reads CASSPGLQETQYF. The CDR3 bases are TGTGCCAGCTCCCCGGGACTTCAAGAGACCCAGTACTTC. Supplemented by reference TRBV18 and TRBJ2-5, the full variable domain reads NAGVMQNPRHLVRRRGQEARLRCSPMKGHSHVYWYRQLPEEGLKFMVYLQKENIIDESGMPKERFSAEFPKEGPSILRIQQVVRGDSAAYFCASSPGLQETQYFGPGTRLLVL.

The chain recombines TRBV10-1 with TRBJ2-5, with 10 bases identical to TRBD2. V lost 3 bases and J lost 5; bases outside the gene matches: 9. Germline V gives CDR1 WNHNN, CDR2 SYGVQD (reference sequence). The CDR3 covers 16 residues. The CDR3 region has the DNA TGCGCCAGCAGTGACGGGTCTAGCGGGAGTGGTGAGACCCAGTACTTC. Amino acids: CASSDGSSGSGETQYF.

This clone has only one observation. This chain joins TRBV7-9 and TRBJ1-1; D gene unclear. The length of the CDR3 is 15 residues. Germline V gene lookup returns CDR1 SEHNR and CDR2 FQNEAQ (reference sequence). The V end was cut by 2 bases, the J end by 0 bases, with 10 bases between. CDR3 DNA sequence: TGTGCCAGCAGCTTATATGAGGTAATGAACACTGAAGCTTTCTTT. This encodes CASSLYEVMNTEAFF.

About this clone: This may be a read error, as it is one base from a much larger clone. This CDR3 is also generated by other DNA sequences in the sample. The V and J genes are TRBV4-1 and TRBJ1-5; D is unresolved. The V end was cut by 0 bases, the J end by 2 bases, with 5 bases between. This CDR3 is 14 amino acids long. CDR1 and CDR2 (germline): MGHRA, YSYEKL. The CDR3 loop reads CASSQDEGNQPQHF. CDR3 sequence (DNA): TGCGCCAGCAGCCAAGACGAAGGCAATCAGCCCCAGCATTTT.

As regards this clone: This same CDR3 is encoded by further DNA sequences in the sample. This sequence joins TRBV28 and TRBJ2-1; D uncertain. This CDR3 region has 11 residues. V lost 6 bases, J lost 4 bases, and 4 bases lay in between. Germline V gives CDR1 MDHEN, CDR2 SYDVKM. CDR3 in amino acids: CASSLYNEQFF. The DNA of the CDR3 is TGTGCCAGCAGCCTGTACAATGAGCAGTTCTTC.

This rearrangement joins TRBV6-5 to TRBJ1-5; 8 nucleotides match TRBD1. The V segment lost 4 bases and the J segment 2 bases; nucleotides outside the gene matches: 7. Germline V CDR1 and CDR2: MNHEY, SVGAGI. CDR3 size: 16 residues. The CDR3 nucleotides read TGTGCCAGCAGTTCTCAATCAGGGGGCGGCAATCAGCCCCAGCATTTT. Its translation: CASSSQSGGGNQPQHF.

This clone came up once. The V and J genes are TRBV11-2 and TRBJ2-5, with 7 bases matching TRBD2. This CDR3 comprises 13 residues. CDR1 SGHAT and CDR2 FQNNGV come from the germline V gene. J gave up 5 bases and V 4 bases, and 4 bases lay outside the gene matches. The CDR3 protein is CASSWGGAETQYF. In DNA form, the CDR3 reads TGTGCCAGCAGCTGGGGGGGTGCGGAGACCCAGTACTTC.

V gene TRBV19 combines with J gene TRBJ1-2; possibly TRBD1 for D (5 bases). The CDR3 has 14 amino acids. The germline CDR1 and CDR2 sequences are LNHDA and SQIVND (reference sequence). Deletions cut 8 bases from V and 7 bases from J, with 20 bases between. The CDR3 protein is CASSPVGLSGGYTF. The CDR3 DNA sequence: TGTGCCAGTTCGCCCGTGGGGCTGTCGGGTGGCTACACCTTC. Variable domain in full (rest from reference TRBV19 and TRBJ1-2): DGGITQSPKYLFRKEGQNVTLSCEQNLNHDAMYWYRQDPGQGLRLIYYSQIVNDFQKGDIAEGYSVSREKKESFPLTVTSAQKNPTAFYLCASSPVGLSGGYTFGSGTRLTVV.

CDR3 sequence reads: CSVQTREGGTQYF. The CDR3 coding sequence is TGCAGCGTGCAGACTAGAGAAGGAGGTACGCAGTATTTT. The rearrangement links TRBV29-1 to TRBJ2-3, with D perhaps TRBD2 (6 bases). Trimming left V 6 bases short and J 8 bases short, with 18 bases between. There are 13 residues in the CDR3. Germline assignment: CDR1 SQVTM and CDR2 ANQGSEA.

V is TRBV7-9 and J is TRBJ2-7; D may be TRBD2 (5 bases). Germline V gene sequence: CDR1 SEHNR, CDR2 FQNEAQ (reference sequence). V lost 8 bases and J 7 bases, leaving 21 bases between the germline ends. CDR3 size: 14 residues. The CDR3 here is CASYTGSNRGEQYF. In nucleotides, the CDR3 is TGTGCCAGCTATACCGGGTCTAACAGAGGGGAGCAGTACTTC.

The chain uses TRBV5-1 and TRBJ2-2; D unresolved. The CDR3 sequence is 15 residues long. Trimming cost V 1 base and J 5 bases, with 12 bases left between them. The germline gives CDR1 SGHRS, CDR2 YFSETQ. The CDR3 protein is CASSLQDMRTGELFF. The CDR3 bases are TGCGCCAGCAGCTTGCAGGATATGCGGACCGGGGAGCTGTTTTTT. Variable domain in full (rest from reference TRBV5-1 and TRBJ2-2): KAGVTQTPRYLIKTRGQQVTLSCSPISGHRSVSWYQQTPGQGLQFLFEYFSETQRNKGNFPGRFSGRQFSNSRSEMNVSTLELGDSALYLCASSLQDMRTGELFFGEGSRLTVL.

This clone has only a few counts. The chain links TRBV5-1 to TRBJ2-1; 8 bases map to TRBD1. V lost 7 bases and J lost 5; bases outside the gene matches: 8. The CDR3 covers 14 residues. Germline-derived CDR1 and CDR2 are SGHRS and YFSETQ. Written as DNA, the CDR3 is TGCGCCAGCTCCGCGACAGGGGTCCACAATGAGCAGTTCTTC. Its protein product is CASSATGVHNEQFF.

V is TRBV27 and J is TRBJ2-1; TRBD2 matches at 7 bases. CDR1 is MNHEY and CDR2 is SMNVEV in the germline V gene (reference sequence). V was pared by 2 bases and J by 9 bases, with 13 bases of the junction left unmatched. The CDR3 covers 16 residues. Here the CDR3 reads CASSLGGGGSQGEQFF. The CDR3 DNA reads TGTGCCAGCAGTTTAGGTGGCGGGGGTTCCCAGGGTGAGCAGTTCTTC.

In regard to this clone: This may be a read error, as it is one base from a much larger clone. The gene calls are TRBV18 and TRBJ1-1; no clear D. Germline V gives CDR1 KGHSH, CDR2 LQKENI. The CDR3 is 15 amino acids. V lost 3 bases, J lost 6 bases, and 17 bases lay in between. CDR3 protein: CASSPTDRINAEAFF. CDR3 sequence (DNA): TGTGCCAGCTCACCGACCGACCGAATAAACGCTGAAGCTTTCTTT.

The chain is built from TRBV21-1 and TRBJ1-4; TRBD1 was called by the table and not checked on the DNA. TRBV21-1 is recorded as a pseudogene. The CDR3 is made up of 14 amino acids. DNA for the CDR3: TGTGCCAGCAGGGGAGACAGGGCAGGTGAAAAACTGTTTTTT. Its protein product is CASRGDRAGEKLFF.

The chain is built from TRBV2 and TRBJ2-1; 9 bases align to TRBD1. Germline loops: CDR1 SNHLY, CDR2 FYNNEI. The CDR3 sequence is 15 residues long. The J segment lost 7 bases and the V segment lost 5 bases, leaving 9 bases of the junction unmatched. The CDR3 here is CASSSRDRAWNEQFF. In DNA form, the CDR3 reads TGTGCCAGCAGTAGCCGGGACAGGGCTTGGAATGAGCAGTTCTTC.

The rearrangement uses TRBV6-4 and TRBJ1-1; the D gene is possibly TRBD1 (5 bases). The CDR3 consists of 15 residues. The germline V gene encodes CDR1 MRHNA and CDR2 SNTAGT. Trimming took 3 bases from V and 7 from J, leaving 18 bases between them. Here the CDR3 reads CASSEGDLSIGEAFF. Written as DNA, the CDR3 is TGTGCCAGCAGTGAGGGGGACTTATCCATCGGTGAAGCTTTCTTT.

This clone is a singleton in its sample. V usage is TRBV14 and J usage is TRBJ2-7; D call uncertain. The CDR3 extends over 15 amino acids. V was shortened by 1 base and J by 0 bases, with 10 bases between the two germline ends. Germline CDR1 is SGHDN and CDR2 is FVKESK. CDR3 sequence (DNA): TGTGCCAGCAGCCAAGCCTGGCCCGCCTCCTACGAGCAGTACTTC. It encodes CASSQAWPASYEQYF. The complete variable domain, with remaining parts taken from reference TRBV14 and TRBJ2-7, reads EAGVTQFPSHSVIEKGQTVTLRCDPISGHDNLYWYRRVMGKEIKFLLHFVKESKQDESGMPNNRFLAERTGGTYSTLKVQPAELEDSGVYFCASSQAWPASYEQYFGPGTRLTVT.

The chain carries TRBV19 and TRBJ2-7; unclear D gene. CDR1 LNHDA and CDR2 SQIVND come from the germline V gene (reference sequence). The CDR3 runs 19 residues. Trimming removed 5 bases at V and 0 bases at J, with 26 bases between. CDR3 in amino acids: CASSPRRIVGSFPSYEQYF. The CDR3 coding sequence is TGTGCCAGTAGTCCGCGAAGAATAGTCGGCTCCTTCCCCTCCTACGAGCAGTACTTC.